This T cell receptor (beta chain) was obtained from a study of blood T cell repertoires in COVID-19 (dated by TCRdb to the early 2020s). About the study as a whole: Samples from collaborators originated in the United States, Italy and Spain and spanned both the acute and convalescent phases of COVID-19. The prospective study material was composed of cDNA or gDNA derived from T cells, B-cell-depleted T cells, or PBMCs. The repertoires were released in a freely available public database meant as a resource for research on the immune response to SARS-CoV-2. Where available, HLA class I and class II types were taken from metadata supplied by the sample provider and were not determined by assay-based typing. The samples were drawn from the first 160 participants of the ongoing ImmuneRACE study and from 950 to 1,500 subjects provided by 6 global collaborators. A de-identified subject ID, COVID-19 status, age in years and sex were almost always included in the sample metadata. Deeply sampled blood TCRbeta repertoires from subjects exposed to, actively infected with, or recovered from COVID-19 were included in the dataset.

The immunoSEQ Assay, a bias-controlled multiplex PCR, was used to amplify TCRbeta CDR3 regions from genomic DNA. Turning to the authors' computational methods: Nucleated cell counts per sample were estimated from amplification of reference gene primers within the assay. To quantify the absolute abundance of each unique TCRbeta CDR3 rearrangement, sequence reads were collapsed and filtered. For each sample, productive Simpson clonality was calculated by taking the square root of Simpson's diversity index across productive rearrangements. TCRdb took over this immuneACCESS table, retaining in-frame rearrangements with V and J assigned. Such tables are incomplete; in checked studies, under half of the missing clones stem from an unresolved V gene, and the remainder is unexplained. Clonal size and the V and J genes are those of that table, whereas D and trimming came from the DNA. The sample records under 200,000 clones, about 80% of which are singletons. The ten largest clones take up 6.5% of the sample.

With regard to this clone: Its antigen is unknown. No much larger clone exists at a distance of one base, and base qualities are not known.

Each collaborating institution followed its own protocols to collect whole blood in K2EDTA tubes. For TCRbeta analysis, collaborators shipped samples in one of three forms: frozen whole blood, isolated PBMCs, or DNA extracted from either of those sample types. What the research found in general, with its limitations: The quantity of clinical and demographic metadata differed by source and by participant and was supplied without curation.

Sequences were obtained from peripheral blood. The source of this sequence is a man aged 70 or older with active or convalescent COVID-19.

The CDR3 protein is CASSTRTGGNEKLFF. The base sequence is TGCGCCAGCAGCACCCGGACAGGGGGCAATGAAAAACTGTTTTTT. This receptor chain uses TRBV5-1 and TRBJ1-4, with 11 junctional bases fitting TRBD1. From its cysteine to its phenylalanine, the CDR3 spans 15 amino acids. Kept here is only the CDR3 DNA, which spans 45 bases and is read in frame from base 1. Compared with germline, V lacks 4 bases and J lacks 5 bases; bases without a gene match: 4. CDR1 SGHRS and CDR2 YFSETQ were looked up in the germline V gene. The CDR3, completed at both ends by the reference TRBV5-1 and TRBJ1-4 genes, gives the full variable domain KAGVTQTPRYLIKTRGQQVTLSCSPISGHRSVSWYQQTPGQGLQFLFEYFSETQRNKGNFPGRFSGRQFSNSRSEMNVSTLELGDSALYLCASSTRTGGNEKLFFGSGTQLSVL.